This T cell receptor (beta chain) was obtained from a study of T cell repertoires in cytomegalovirus infection. V gave up 5 bases and J gave up 7 bases; unmatched junction bases: 3. This CDR3 has 13 residues. The germline V gene encodes CDR1 SGHVS and CDR2 FNYEAQ. TCRdb re-called the reads with MiXCR, one entry per CDR3 protein. The repertoire includes some 680,000 distinct CDR3 sequences, 35% to 45% of them detected once, and 2.8% sits in the top ten. Sequencing input: PBMCs. The chain carries TRBV7-6 and TRBJ2-4; 9 bases are shared with TRBD1. The receptor was derived from a human donor in good health (CMV status not recorded). Some clones in this sample may be carry-over from other donors' samples. CDR3 DNA: TGTGCCAGCAGCGCCGGGACAGGGAACATTCAGTACTTC. Its translation is CASSAGTGNIQYF.